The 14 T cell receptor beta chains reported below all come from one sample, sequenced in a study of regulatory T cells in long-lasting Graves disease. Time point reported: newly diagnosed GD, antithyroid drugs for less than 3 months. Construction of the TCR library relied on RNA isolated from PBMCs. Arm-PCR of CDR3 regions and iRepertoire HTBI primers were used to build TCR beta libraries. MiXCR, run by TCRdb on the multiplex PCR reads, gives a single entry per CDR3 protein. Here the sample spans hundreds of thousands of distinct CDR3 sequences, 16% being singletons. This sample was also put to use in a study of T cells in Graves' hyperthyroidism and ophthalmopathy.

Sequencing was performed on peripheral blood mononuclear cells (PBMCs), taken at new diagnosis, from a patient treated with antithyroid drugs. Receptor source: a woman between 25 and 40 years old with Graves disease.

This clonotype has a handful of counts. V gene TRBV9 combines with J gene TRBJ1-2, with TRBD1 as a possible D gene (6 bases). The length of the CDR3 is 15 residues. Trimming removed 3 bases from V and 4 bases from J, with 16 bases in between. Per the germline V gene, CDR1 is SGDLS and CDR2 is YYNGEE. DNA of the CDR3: TGTGCCAGCAGCGCGCCAAACAGGGAGGGCTATGGCTACACCTTC. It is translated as CASSAPNREGYGYTF.

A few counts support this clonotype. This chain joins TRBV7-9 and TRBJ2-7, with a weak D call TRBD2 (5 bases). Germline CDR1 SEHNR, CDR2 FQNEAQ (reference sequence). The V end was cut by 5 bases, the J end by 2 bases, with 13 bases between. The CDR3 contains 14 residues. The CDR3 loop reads CASSLGLNTYEQYF. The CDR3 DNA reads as TGTGCCAGCAGCCTCGGACTCAACACCTACGAGCAGTACTTC.

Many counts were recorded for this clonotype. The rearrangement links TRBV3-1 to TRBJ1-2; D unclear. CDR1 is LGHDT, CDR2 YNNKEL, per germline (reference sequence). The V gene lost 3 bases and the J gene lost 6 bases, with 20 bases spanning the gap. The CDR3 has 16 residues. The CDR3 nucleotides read TGTGCCAGCAGCCACCGAAGGTCGGGTGGAGCCCATGGCTACACCTTC. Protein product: CASSHRRSGGAHGYTF. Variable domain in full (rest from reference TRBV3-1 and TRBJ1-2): DTAVSQTPKYLVTQMGNDKSIKCEQNLGHDTMYWYKQDSKKFLKIMFSYNNKELIINETVPNRFSPKSPDKAHLNLHINSLELGDSAVYFCASSHRRSGGAHGYTFGSGTRLTVV.

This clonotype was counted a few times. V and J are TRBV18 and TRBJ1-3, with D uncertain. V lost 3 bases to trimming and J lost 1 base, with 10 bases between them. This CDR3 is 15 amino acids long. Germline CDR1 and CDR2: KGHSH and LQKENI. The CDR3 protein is CASSPGPASGNTIYF. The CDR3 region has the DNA TGTGCCAGCTCACCGGGCCCCGCATCTGGAAACACCATATATTTT.

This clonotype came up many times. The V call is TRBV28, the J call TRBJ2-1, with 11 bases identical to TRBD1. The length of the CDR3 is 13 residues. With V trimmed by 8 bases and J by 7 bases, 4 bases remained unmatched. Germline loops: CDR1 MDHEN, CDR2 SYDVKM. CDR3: CASGTGGRNEQFF. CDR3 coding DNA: TGTGCCAGCGGGACAGGGGGGCGAAATGAGCAGTTCTTC.

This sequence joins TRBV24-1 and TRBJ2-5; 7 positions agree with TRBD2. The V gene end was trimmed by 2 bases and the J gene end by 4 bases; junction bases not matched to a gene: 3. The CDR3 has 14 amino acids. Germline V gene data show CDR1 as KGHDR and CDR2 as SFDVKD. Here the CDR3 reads CATSDSREIETQYF. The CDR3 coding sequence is TGTGCCACCAGTGATTCGCGGGAGATAGAGACCCAGTACTTC.

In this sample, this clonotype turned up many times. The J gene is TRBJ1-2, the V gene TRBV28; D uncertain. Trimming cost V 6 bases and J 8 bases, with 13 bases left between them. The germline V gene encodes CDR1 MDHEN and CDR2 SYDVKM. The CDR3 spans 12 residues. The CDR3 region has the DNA TGTGCCAGCAGGTCAGAAGTAGGGGGCTACACCTTC. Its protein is CASRSEVGGYTF.

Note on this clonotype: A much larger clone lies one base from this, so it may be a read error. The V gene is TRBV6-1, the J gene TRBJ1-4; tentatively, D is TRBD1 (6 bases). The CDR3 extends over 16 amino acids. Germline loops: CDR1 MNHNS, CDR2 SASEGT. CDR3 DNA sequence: TGTGCCAGCAGTGGAATCCTGGGGACAACTAATGAAAAACTGTCTTTT. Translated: CASSGILGTTNEKLSF.

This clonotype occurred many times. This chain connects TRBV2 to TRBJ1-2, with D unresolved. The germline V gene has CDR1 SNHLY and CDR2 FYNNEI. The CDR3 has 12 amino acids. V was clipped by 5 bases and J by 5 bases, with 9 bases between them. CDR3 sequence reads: CASSLETYGYTF. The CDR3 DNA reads TGTGCCAGCAGTTTAGAGACTTATGGCTACACCTTC.

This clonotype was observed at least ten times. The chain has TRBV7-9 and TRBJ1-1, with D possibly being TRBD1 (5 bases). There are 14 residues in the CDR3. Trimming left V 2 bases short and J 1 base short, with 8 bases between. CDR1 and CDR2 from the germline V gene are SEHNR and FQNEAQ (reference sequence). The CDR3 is CASSLSGANTEAFF. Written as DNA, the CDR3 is TGTGCCAGCAGCTTATCTGGGGCGAACACTGAAGCTTTCTTT.

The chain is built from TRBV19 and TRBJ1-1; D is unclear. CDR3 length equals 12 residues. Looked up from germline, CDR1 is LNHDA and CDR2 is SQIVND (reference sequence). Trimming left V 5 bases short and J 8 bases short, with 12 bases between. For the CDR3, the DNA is TGTGCCAGTAGTTATCAGACCCGAGAAGCTTTCTTT. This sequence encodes CASSYQTREAFF.

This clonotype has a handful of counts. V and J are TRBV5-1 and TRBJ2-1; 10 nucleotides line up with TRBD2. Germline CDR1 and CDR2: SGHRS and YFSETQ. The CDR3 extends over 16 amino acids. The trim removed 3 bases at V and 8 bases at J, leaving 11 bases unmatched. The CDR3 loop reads CASSSGASGSFDEQFF. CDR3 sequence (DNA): TGCGCCAGCAGCTCGGGTGCTAGCGGGAGTTTTGATGAGCAGTTCTTC.

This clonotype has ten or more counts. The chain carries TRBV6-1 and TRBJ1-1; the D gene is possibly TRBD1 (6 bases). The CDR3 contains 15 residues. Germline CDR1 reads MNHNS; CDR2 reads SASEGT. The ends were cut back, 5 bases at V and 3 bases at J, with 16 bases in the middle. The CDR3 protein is CASSRTGYSDTEAFF. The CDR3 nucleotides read TGTGCCAGCAGTCGTACAGGGTATTCGGACACTGAAGCTTTCTTT.

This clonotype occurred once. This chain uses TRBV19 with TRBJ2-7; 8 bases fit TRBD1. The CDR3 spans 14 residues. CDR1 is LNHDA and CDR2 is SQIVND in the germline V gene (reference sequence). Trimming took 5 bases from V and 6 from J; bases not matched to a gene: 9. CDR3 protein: CASSPYRGASEQYF. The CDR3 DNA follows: TGTGCCAGTAGTCCTTACAGGGGGGCTAGCGAGCAGTACTTC.